Following are 3 T cell receptor beta chains from one sample sequenced in a study of T cell responses to AZD1222 COVID-19 vaccine. Assay: immunoSEQ multiplex PCR; the TCRdb copy retains only in-frame clones and omits some. The sample records 100,000 to 120,000 clones, 82% being singletons. The specimen was peripheral blood, collected on day 0 of AZD1222 vaccination. These receptors all stem from an adult in good health.

The chain carries TRBV9 and TRBJ2-5; D remains unclear. Per the germline V gene, CDR1 is SGDLS and CDR2 is YYNGEE. The CDR3 has 14 amino acids. V lost 0 bases and J lost 1, with 7 bases in between. The CDR3 is CASSVGPFQETQYF. In nucleotides, the CDR3 is TGTGCCAGCAGCGTAGGTCCCTTCCAAGAGACCCAGTACTTC.

The chain couples TRBV10-3 to TRBJ1-3, with D uncertain. V was pared by 10 bases and J by 1 base, with 8 bases between. The CDR3 length is 12 residues. Germline assignment: CDR1 ENHRY and CDR2 SYGVKD. This CDR3 reads CASQASGNTIYF. The CDR3 region has the DNA TGTGCCAGCCAAGCGTCTGGAAACACCATATATTTT.

A few counts support this clone. CDR3 nucleotides: TGCGCCAGCAGCTTGGAGGGACAGGGGGCGGGCGGCTACACCTTC. Residues: CASSLEGQGAGGYTF. The gene calls are TRBV5-1 and TRBJ1-2; 12 nucleotides agree with TRBD1. The germline V gene has CDR1 SGHRS and CDR2 YFSETQ. J lost 8 bases, V lost 0 bases, and 5 bases had no gene match. The CDR3 spans 15 residues.